This TCR beta chain stems from a study of T cell clonality in common variable immunodeficiency. General study points: In common variable immunodeficiency, TCR beta chains reportedly carried fewer deletions and N-nucleotide insertions.

To note about this clone: Antigen unknown.

This table comes from immunoSEQ multiplex PCR, and its TCRdb copy is limited to in-frame clones, with some not included. Singletons are absent from the sample, which has about 20,000 clones. Sequenced material: peripheral blood mononuclear cells. The sequence came from a human donor with common variable immunodeficiency.

Incomplete CDR3 DNA: TGTGCCAGCTCACCAAGGACAGGGGTCCCTGAA. Protein sequence: CASSPRTGVPE. The whole CDR3 protein is CASSPRTGVPEAFF. The chain carries TRBV18 and TRBJ1-1; TRBD1 agrees at 9 bases. The CDR3 end falls 3 residues outside the read, so it is completed with the germline J gene. This CDR3 has 14 residues. Unmatched junction bases numbered 4, after V lost 2 bases and J lost 6 bases. Germline assignment: CDR1 KGHSH and CDR2 LQKENI.